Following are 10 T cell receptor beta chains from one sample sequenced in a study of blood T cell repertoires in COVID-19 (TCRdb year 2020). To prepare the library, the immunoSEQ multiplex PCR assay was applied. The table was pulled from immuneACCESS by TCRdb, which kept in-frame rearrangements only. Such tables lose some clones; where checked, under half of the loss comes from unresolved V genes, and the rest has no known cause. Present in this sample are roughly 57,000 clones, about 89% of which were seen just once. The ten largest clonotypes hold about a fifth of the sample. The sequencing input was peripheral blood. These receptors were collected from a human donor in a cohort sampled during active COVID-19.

The CDR3 loop reads CASSPGQALSGNTIYF. The CDR3 bases are TGTGCCAGCAGCCCGGGACAGGCCCTCTCTGGAAACACCATATATTTT. The V call is TRBV7-6, the J call TRBJ1-3, with 8 bases identical to TRBD1. CDR1 and CDR2 (germline): SGHVS, FNYEAQ. Trimming cost V 5 bases and J 0 bases; bases outside gene matches: 6. There are 16 residues in the CDR3.

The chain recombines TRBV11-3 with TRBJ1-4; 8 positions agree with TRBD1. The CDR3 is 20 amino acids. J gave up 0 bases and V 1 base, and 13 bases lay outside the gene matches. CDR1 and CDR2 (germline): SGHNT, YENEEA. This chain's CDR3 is CASSLALDRGPTATNEKLFF. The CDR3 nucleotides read TGTGCCAGCAGCTTAGCTTTAGACAGGGGTCCGACCGCAACTAATGAAAAACTGTTTTTT.

The CDR3 loop is CSVGQSGGTDTQYF. In DNA, the CDR3 is TGCAGCGTCGGACAGAGCGGGGGCACAGATACGCAGTATTTT. The gene calls are TRBV29-1 and TRBJ2-3; tentatively, D is TRBD2 (7 bases). This CDR3 contains 14 residues. V lost 6 bases and J 1 base, leaving 14 bases between the germline ends. CDR1 and CDR2 (germline): SQVTM, ANQGSEA.

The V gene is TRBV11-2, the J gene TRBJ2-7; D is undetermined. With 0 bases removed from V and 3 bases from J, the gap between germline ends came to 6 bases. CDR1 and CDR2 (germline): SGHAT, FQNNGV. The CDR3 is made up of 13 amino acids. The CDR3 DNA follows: TGTGCCAGCAGCTTAGAAGAGAACTACGAGCAGTACTTC. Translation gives CASSLEENYEQYF. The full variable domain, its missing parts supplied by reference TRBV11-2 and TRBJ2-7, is EAGVAQSPRYKIIEKRQSVAFWCNPISGHATLYWYQQILGQGPKLLIQFQNNGVVDDSQLPKDRFSAERLKGVDSTLKIQPAKLEDSAVYLCASSLEENYEQYFGPGTRLTVT.

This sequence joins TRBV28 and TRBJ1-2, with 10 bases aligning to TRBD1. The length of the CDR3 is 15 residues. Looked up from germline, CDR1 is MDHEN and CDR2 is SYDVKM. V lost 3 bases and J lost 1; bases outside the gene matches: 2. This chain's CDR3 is CASSLDRGINYGYTF. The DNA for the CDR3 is TGTGCCAGCAGTTTGGACAGGGGGATTAACTATGGCTACACCTTC.

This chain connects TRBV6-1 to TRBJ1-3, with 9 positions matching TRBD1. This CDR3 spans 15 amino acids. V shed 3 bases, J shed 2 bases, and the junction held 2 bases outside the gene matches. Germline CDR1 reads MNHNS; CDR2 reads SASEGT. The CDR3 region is CASSEGQGPGNTIYF. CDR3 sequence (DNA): TGTGCCAGCAGTGAGGGACAGGGCCCTGGAAACACCATATATTTT.

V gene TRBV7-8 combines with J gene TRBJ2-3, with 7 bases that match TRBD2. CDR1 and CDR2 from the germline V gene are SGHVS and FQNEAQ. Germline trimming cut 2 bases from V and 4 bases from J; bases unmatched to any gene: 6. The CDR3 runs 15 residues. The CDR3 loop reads CASSLWRGFADTQYF. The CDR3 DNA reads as TGTGCCAGCAGCTTATGGCGGGGGTTCGCAGATACGCAGTATTTT.

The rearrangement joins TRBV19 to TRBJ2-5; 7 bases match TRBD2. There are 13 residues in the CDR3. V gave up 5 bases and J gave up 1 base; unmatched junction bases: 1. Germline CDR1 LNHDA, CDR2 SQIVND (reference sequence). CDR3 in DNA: TGTGCCAGTAGTCGGGGGGTCCAAGAGACCCAGTACTTC. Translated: CASSRGVQETQYF.

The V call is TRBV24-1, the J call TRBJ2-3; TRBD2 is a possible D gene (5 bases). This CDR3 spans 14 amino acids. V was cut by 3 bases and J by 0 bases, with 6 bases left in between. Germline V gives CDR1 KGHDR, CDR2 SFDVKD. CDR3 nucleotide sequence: TGTGCCACCAGTGATGCGGGCAGCACAGATACGCAGTATTTT. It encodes CATSDAGSTDTQYF.

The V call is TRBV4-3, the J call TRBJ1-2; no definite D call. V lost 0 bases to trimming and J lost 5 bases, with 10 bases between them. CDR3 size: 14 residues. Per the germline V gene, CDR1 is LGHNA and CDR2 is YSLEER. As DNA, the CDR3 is TGCGCCAGCAGCCAAGAAGCCCATCTTTATGGCTACACCTTC. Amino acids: CASSQEAHLYGYTF.